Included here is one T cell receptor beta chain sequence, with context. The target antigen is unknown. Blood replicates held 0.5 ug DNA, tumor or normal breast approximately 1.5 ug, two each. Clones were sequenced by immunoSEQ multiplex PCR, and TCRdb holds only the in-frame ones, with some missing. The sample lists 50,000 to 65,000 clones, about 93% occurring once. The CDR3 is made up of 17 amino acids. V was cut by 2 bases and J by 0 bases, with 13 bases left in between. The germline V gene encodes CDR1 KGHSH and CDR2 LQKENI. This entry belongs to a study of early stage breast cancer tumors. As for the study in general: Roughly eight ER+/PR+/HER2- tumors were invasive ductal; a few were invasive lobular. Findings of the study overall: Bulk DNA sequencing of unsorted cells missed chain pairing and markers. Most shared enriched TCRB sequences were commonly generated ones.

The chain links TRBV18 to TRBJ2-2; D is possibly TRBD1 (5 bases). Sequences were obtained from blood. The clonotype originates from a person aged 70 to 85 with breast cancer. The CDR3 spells CASSPFGHSSNTGELFF. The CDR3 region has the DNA TGTGCCAGCTCACCATTTGGACACTCCTCGAACACCGGGGAGCTGTTTTTT.